This TCR beta chain emerged from a study of lymphopenia after photon versus proton radiotherapy. Points from the study as a whole: Proton therapy kept repertoires fairly stable, unlike photons, which gained effector/memory cells. Post-nadir diversity loss with photons came from oligoclonal expansion, particularly CD8+ Temra cells.

In the case of this clone: Its matching antigen is unknown.

Here immunoSEQ multiplex PCR was the method, and the copy in TCRdb shows in-frame clones only, minus some. This sample yields more than 70,000 clones, of which around four fifths are seen a single time; around 1.5% belongs to the top ten. Sequences were derived from peripheral blood, sampled from a patient treated with proton-based radiotherapy. The receptor was derived from a man between 60 and 75 years old with pancreatic cancer.

The CDR3: CASTWTDSQQYF. The CDR3 DNA reads TGTGCCAGCACCTGGACGGACAGCCAGCAGTACTTC. V usage is TRBV6-5 and J usage is TRBJ2-7, with D perhaps matching TRBD1 (6 bases). V gave up 7 bases and J gave up 8 bases, with 15 bases separating them. Germline-derived CDR1 and CDR2 are MNHEY and SVGAGI. CDR3 length: 12 amino acids.